Following are 24 T cell receptor beta chains from one sample sequenced in a study of blood T cells in healthy people across ages. A J-beta primer mix and a sample-barcoded 5' primer were used in a second PCR of roughly 7 to 12 cycles. MiXCR, applied by TCRdb to the 5' RACE reads, yields one record per CDR3 protein. This sample has some 860,000 distinct CDR3 sequences, with around three fifths found just once. Sequencing was performed on blood. The receptors here all came from a man aged 40-49 years in good health.

The rearrangement uses TRBV28 and TRBJ2-4; 10 positions agree with TRBD2. The CDR3 contains 13 residues. Trimming at V came to 5 bases and at J to 13 bases, leaving 8 bases not matched to a gene. Per germline, CDR1 MDHEN and CDR2 SYDVKM. The CDR3 DNA follows: TGTGCCAGCAGTCCGGTGCTAGCGGGGGACCAGTACTTC. This encodes CASSPVLAGDQYF.

The chain is built from TRBV13 and TRBJ2-3, with 12 bases lining up with TRBD2. Germline CDR1 and CDR2: PRHDT and FYEKMQ (reference sequence). The CDR3 is 17 residues long. The ends lost 4 bases at V and 6 bases at J; junction bases unmatched: 11. CDR3 DNA: TGTGCCAGCAGCTCCCCTAGCGGGGGGGTGGTGTGGGATACGCAGTATTTT. Translated, it gives CASSSPSGGVVWDTQYF.

The chain is built from TRBV6-1 and TRBJ1-1; 7 bases line up with TRBD1. The CDR3 length is 12 residues. Per germline, CDR1 MNHNS and CDR2 SASEGT. Trimming at V came to 7 bases and at J to 11 bases, leaving 10 bases not matched to a gene. This CDR3 reads CASIRGGGVAFF. Here the CDR3 DNA reads TGTGCCAGCATTAGGGGAGGGGGCGTTGCTTTCTTT.

The CDR3 region is CASSQSTGVRGTEAFF. The CDR3 DNA is TGTGCCAGCAGTCAATCGACAGGGGTCCGGGGCACTGAAGCTTTCTTT. The genes are TRBV12-3 or TRBV12-4 and TRBJ1-1; 8 bases map to TRBD1. Trimming took 5 bases from V and 4 from J; bases not matched to a gene: 12. The CDR3 is 16 residues long.

The chain is built from TRBV6-2 or TRBV6-3 and TRBJ2-4, with 9 positions matching TRBD1. The V segment lost 5 bases and the J segment 7 bases; nucleotides outside the gene matches: 6. In germline, CDR1 is MNHEY, CDR2 SVGEGT. This CDR3 contains 14 residues. CDR3 sequence: CASSTRQGVNIQYF. As DNA, the CDR3 is TGTGCCAGCAGTACGCGACAGGGGGTGAACATTCAGTACTTC.

This chain joins TRBV7-8 and TRBJ1-2, with D perhaps TRBD1 (5 bases). V was cut by 3 bases and J by 2 bases, with 7 bases left in between. The germline V gene has CDR1 SGHVS and CDR2 FQNEAQ. The CDR3 is 13 residues long. The CDR3 here is CASSFPGNYGYTF. The DNA of the CDR3 is TGTGCCAGCAGCTTCCCAGGGAACTATGGCTACACCTTC.

This sequence joins TRBV29-1 and TRBJ2-1; D possibly corresponds to TRBD1 (5 bases). The CDR3 runs to 10 residues. Per the germline V gene, CDR1 is SQVTM and CDR2 is ANQGSEA. The V gene lost 3 bases and the J gene lost 9 bases, with 6 bases spanning the gap. The CDR3, as DNA: TGCAGCGTTGAGGACACTGAGCAGTTCTTC. This codes for CSVEDTEQFF.

V and J are TRBV28 and TRBJ1-1; weak D call: TRBD1 (5 bases). V lost 5 bases and J lost 3, with 16 bases in between. The germline gives CDR1 MDHEN, CDR2 SYDVKM. The CDR3 extends over 15 amino acids. CDR3 in amino acids: CASSRRLTGDTEAFF. CDR3 coding DNA: TGTGCCAGCAGTAGACGACTGACGGGGGACACTGAAGCTTTCTTT.

V and J are TRBV9 and TRBJ2-7, with 9 bases aligning to TRBD2. Germline CDR1 SGDLS, CDR2 YYNGEE. Losses at the gene ends were 0 bases for V and 5 bases for J; bases not matched to a gene: 9. The CDR3 runs to 16 residues. DNA of the CDR3: TGTGCCAGCAGCGTAGAAGGGTCTAGCGGGATCCACGAGCAGTACTTC. This translates into CASSVEGSSGIHEQYF.

This clonotype has only a few counts. The genes are TRBV6-6 and TRBJ2-1, with D perhaps TRBD1 or TRBD2 (5 bases each). The CDR3 extends over 16 amino acids. Germline V gene lookup returns CDR1 MNHNY and CDR2 SVGAGI (reference sequence). The V gene lost 2 bases and the J gene lost 7 bases, with 18 bases spanning the gap. The CDR3 DNA reads as TGTGCCAGCAGTTACACGCAGGGTCTCGGGAAGAATGAGCAGTTCTTC. Its translation is CASSYTQGLGKNEQFF.

The count of this clonotype is one. The chain is built from TRBV20-1 and TRBJ1-1; 9 bases agree with TRBD1. This CDR3 has 12 residues. Germline V gene lookup returns CDR1 DFQATT and CDR2 SNEGSKA (reference sequence). V trimming: 6 bases; J trimming: 8 bases; junction bases outside the gene matches: 7. Here the CDR3 reads CSAEMGQGEAFF. CDR3 nucleotide sequence: TGCAGTGCCGAAATGGGACAGGGCGAAGCTTTCTTT.

This clonotype occurred a few times. CDR3 coding DNA: TGTGCCATCCTGGACAGGGGCTTTGGGGGCTACACCTTC. This sequence encodes CAILDRGFGGYTF. This chain connects TRBV10-3 to TRBJ1-2, with 9 bases fitting TRBD1. The germline CDR1 and CDR2 sequences are ENHRY and SYGVKD. The trim removed 8 bases at V and 8 bases at J, leaving 9 bases unmatched. CDR3 size: 13 residues.

V usage is TRBV10-3 and J usage is TRBJ2-3; D uncertain. CDR3 length: 14 amino acids. The ends were cut back, 7 bases at V and 0 bases at J, with 11 bases in the middle. Germline CDR1 and CDR2: ENHRY and SYGVKD. CDR3 in amino acids: CAIKTSLSTDTQYF. CDR3 in DNA: TGTGCCATCAAGACCTCACTTAGCACAGATACGCAGTATTTT.

The chain recombines TRBV20-1 with TRBJ2-7; D perhaps matches TRBD1 (5 bases). This CDR3 region has 13 residues. In germline, CDR1 is DFQATT, CDR2 SNEGSKA (reference sequence). Trimming cost V 1 base and J 5 bases, with 12 bases left between them. The CDR3 sequence: CSARGAGQDEQYF. In DNA form, the CDR3 reads TGCAGTGCTAGAGGAGCAGGGCAGGACGAGCAGTACTTC.

V and J are TRBV20-1 and TRBJ2-5; D perhaps matches TRBD2 (5 bases). With 0 bases removed from V and 2 bases from J, the gap between germline ends came to 25 bases. Per the germline V gene, CDR1 is DFQATT and CDR2 is SNEGSKA (reference sequence). The CDR3 loop spans 19 amino acids. The CDR3 is CSARDPGEGLTNSQETQYF. The CDR3 DNA follows: TGCAGTGCTAGAGACCCTGGTGAGGGATTGACGAATTCACAAGAGACCCAGTACTTC.

A few counts support this clonotype. This chain links TRBV14 with TRBJ2-3; D is uncertain. V lost 1 base and J 2 bases, leaving 7 bases between the germline ends. Germline assignment: CDR1 SGHDN and CDR2 FVKESK. The CDR3 extends over 14 amino acids. CDR3 DNA: TGTGCCAGCAGCCAAGCGGGCCTCACAGATACGCAGTATTTT. Amino acids: CASSQAGLTDTQYF.

The CDR3 DNA reads TGTGCCAGCAGCTTTGAAACAGGGGGCACTGAAGCTTTCTTT. Translated, it gives CASSFETGGTEAFF. The chain couples TRBV5-5 to TRBJ1-1; 8 bases fit TRBD1. The length of the CDR3 is 14 residues. Looked up from germline, CDR1 is SGHKS and CDR2 is YYEKEE (reference sequence). Trimming cost V 2 bases and J 4 bases; bases outside gene matches: 4.

A single count supports this clonotype. The chain joins TRBV3-1 to TRBJ2-3; D is possibly TRBD2 (5 bases). V lost 3 bases and J 4 bases, leaving 11 bases between the germline ends. Germline CDR1 is LGHDT and CDR2 is YNNKEL (reference sequence). The CDR3 is 14 amino acids. CDR3 coding DNA: TGTGCCAGCAGCCAGGAGGCCCGCTCAGATACGCAGTATTTT. Amino acid sequence: CASSQEARSDTQYF.

This clonotype turned up a few times. The chain couples TRBV12-3 or TRBV12-4 to TRBJ1-2; 7 bases align to TRBD1. The CDR3 has 14 residues. V lost 6 bases to trimming and J lost 8 bases; unmatched junction nucleotides: 12. The CDR3: CASSPGTAFAGYTF. The DNA for the CDR3 is TGTGCCAGCAGCCCAGGGACAGCTTTTGCCGGCTACACCTTC.

Concerning this clonotype: At one end, the junction sequence differs from germline, possibly due to a read error. The gene calls are TRBV20-1 and TRBJ1-6; unclear D gene. CDR3 size: 13 residues. From germline, CDR1 is DFQATT and CDR2 SNEGSKA (reference sequence). The CDR3 DNA sequence: TGCAGTGCCAGAGGACGGTATAATTCACCCCTCCACTTT. It specifies CSARGRYNSPLHF.

Concerning this clonotype itself: A read error may produce the germline difference seen at one junction end. V gene TRBV13 combines with J gene TRBJ2-5; D perhaps matches TRBD2 (6 bases). CDR3 length equals 14 residues. Germline V lookup: CDR1 PRHDT, CDR2 FYEKMQ (reference sequence). The CDR3 coding sequence is TGTGCCAGCAGCGTAGGCGGGGTAGGGGAGACCCAGTACTTC. Encoded protein: CASSVGGVGETQYF.

The chain has TRBV12-3 or TRBV12-4 and TRBJ1-2; tentative D call: TRBD1 (6 bases). V was pared by 6 bases and J by 2 bases, with 10 bases between. This CDR3 spans 13 amino acids. The CDR3 nucleotides are TGTGCCAGCAGGTCAGGGGAGAACTATGGCTACACCTTC. Protein sequence: CASRSGENYGYTF.

Only a few counts were recorded for this clonotype. V usage is TRBV7-2 and J usage is TRBJ2-1; no clear D gene. The CDR3 is made up of 14 amino acids. Germline CDR1 and CDR2: SGHTA and FQGNSA. Trimming stripped 5 bases from V and 9 bases from J, with 17 bases between. DNA for the CDR3: TGTGCCAGCAGCACTTACCTAGATCATCGTGAGCAGTTCTTC. This sequence encodes CASSTYLDHREQFF.

The gene calls are TRBV28 and TRBJ1-2, with D perhaps matching TRBD1 (6 bases). This CDR3 spans 11 amino acids. Between the trimmed V and J ends, which lost 6 bases and 6 bases, there was a span of 8 bases. Germline CDR1 MDHEN, CDR2 SYDVKM. CDR3 amino acids: CASSDRNGYTF. For the CDR3, the DNA is TGTGCCAGCAGCGACAGGAATGGCTACACCTTC.